These 26 T cell receptor beta chains were sequenced from one sample in a study of cytomegalovirus exposure and HLA in healthy donors. Profiled with immunoSEQ multiplex PCR; TCRdb holds only in-frame clones, not every one. The sample contains about 220,000 clones, over 70% of which appear only once. Sequences were obtained from PBMCs. Receptor source: a woman in her 30s in good health and CMV-seropositive.

V usage is TRBV27 and J usage is TRBJ2-1; 7 positions agree with TRBD2. This CDR3 is 14 amino acids long. V shed 5 bases and J 11 bases; nucleotides not matched to a gene: 12. CDR1 is MNHEY, CDR2 SMNVEV, per germline (reference sequence). Here the CDR3 DNA reads TGTGCCAGCAGTCGGACATCCGGACTAGTAAAGCAGTTCTTC. Translated: CASSRTSGLVKQFF.

The chain carries TRBV28 and TRBJ2-4; 7 positions agree with TRBD2. Germline V gene lookup returns CDR1 MDHEN and CDR2 SYDVKM. The length of the CDR3 is 20 residues. The V gene end was trimmed by 1 base and the J gene end by 2 bases; junction bases not matched to a gene: 17. This chain's CDR3 is CASSLYKEVHRRGTKNIQYF. CDR3 DNA sequence: TGTGCCAGCAGTTTATATAAGGAGGTCCATAGGCGGGGGACCAAAAACATTCAGTACTTC.

The rearrangement joins TRBV18 to TRBJ2-7; no definite D call. Germline CDR1 reads KGHSH; CDR2 reads LQKENI. Deletions cut 2 bases from V and 4 bases from J, with 6 bases between. The CDR3 runs 12 residues. CDR3 region: CASSPRHYEQYF. The CDR3 bases are TGTGCCAGCTCACCAAGACATTACGAGCAGTACTTC.

This chain uses TRBV6-6 with TRBJ1-3, with TRBD1 matching 8 bases. CDR3 length: 14 residues. V dropped 7 bases and J dropped 4; count of bases not matched to a gene: 6. The V gene's germline CDR1 is MNHNY and CDR2 SVGAGI (reference sequence). CDR3 protein: CASTLDRVGNTIYF. Written as DNA, the CDR3 is TGTGCCAGCACTTTGGACAGGGTGGGAAACACCATATATTTT.

V gene TRBV28 combines with J gene TRBJ1-1; D remains unclear. V was pared by 6 bases and J by 1 base, with 12 bases between. The CDR3 length is 14 residues. The germline CDR1 and CDR2 sequences are MDHEN and SYDVKM. The CDR3 region has the DNA TGTGCCAGCAGATCTAGAGGAACGAACACTGAAGCTTTCTTT. Its translation is CASRSRGTNTEAFF.

The V call is TRBV7-8, the J call TRBJ2-7; 9 bases align to TRBD1. The V gene's germline CDR1 is SGHVS and CDR2 FQNEAQ. V lost 5 bases to trimming and J lost 0 bases; unmatched junction nucleotides: 5. CDR3 length equals 15 residues. Here the CDR3 reads CASSNRDRDSYEQYF. The CDR3 region has the DNA TGTGCCAGCAGCAACCGGGACAGGGACTCCTACGAGCAGTACTTC.

The chain is built from TRBV7-9 and TRBJ2-7; 10 positions match TRBD2. The CDR3 sequence is 13 residues long. V lost 5 bases and J lost 9; bases outside the gene matches: 7. Germline V gene sequence: CDR1 SEHNR, CDR2 FQNEAQ (reference sequence). The CDR3 protein is CASSQTSGAMQYF. DNA for the CDR3: TGTGCCAGCAGCCAAACTAGCGGGGCTATGCAGTACTTC.

The chain couples TRBV12-5 to TRBJ1-2; D might be TRBD1 (6 bases). The CDR3 totals 14 residues. V shed 1 base and J shed 4 bases, with 10 bases lying between them. From germline, CDR1 is LGHNT and CDR2 FRNRAP. The CDR3 loop reads CASGLAGGFYGYTF. In nucleotides, the CDR3 is TGTGCTAGTGGTTTGGCCGGGGGCTTCTATGGCTACACCTTC.

The V gene is TRBV6-6, the J gene TRBJ1-1; 8 bases line up with TRBD1. Germline V gene lookup returns CDR1 MNHNY and CDR2 SVGAGI (reference sequence). V lost 6 bases and J lost 5; bases outside the gene matches: 5. This CDR3 has 13 amino acids. CDR3 protein: CASSRNRGTEAFF. The CDR3 region has the DNA TGTGCCAGCAGCCGGAACAGGGGGACTGAAGCTTTCTTT.

The chain carries TRBV29-1 and TRBJ1-2; D might be TRBD1 (5 bases). Germline CDR1 is SQVTM and CDR2 is ANQGSEA. CDR3 size: 15 residues. V lost 0 bases and J lost 4, with 15 bases in between. Written as DNA, the CDR3 is TGCAGCGTTGAAGAATCTCAGGGATTGGGCTATGGCTACACCTTC. Translating gives CSVEESQGLGYGYTF.

The chain uses TRBV4-1 and TRBJ1-1, with D hard to call. The CDR3 runs to 13 residues. Germline V gene lookup returns CDR1 MGHRA and CDR2 YSYEKL. The ends were cut back, 4 bases at V and 5 bases at J, with 11 bases in the middle. CDR3 DNA: TGCGCCAGCAGCCCATTGAAAGATACTGAAGCTTTCTTT. Amino acids: CASSPLKDTEAFF.

This clone was counted between two and nine times. The chain uses TRBV10-1 and TRBJ1-3, with D perhaps TRBD1 (6 bases). Germline CDR1 reads WNHNN; CDR2 reads SYGVQD (reference sequence). Trimming pared 6 bases from V and 5 bases from J, leaving 14 bases between. There are 14 residues in the CDR3. CDR3 sequence reads: CASRGASQRNTIYF. CDR3 in DNA: TGCGCCAGCAGGGGGGCGAGCCAACGAAACACCATATATTTT.

In this sample, this clone turned up a few times. The chain combines TRBV15 with TRBJ2-6; D uncertain. Germline V CDR1 and CDR2: LNHNV, YYDKDF (reference sequence). The CDR3 length is 14 residues. The V end lost 4 bases, the J end lost 0 bases, and 4 bases lay between the germline ends. CDR3 bases: TGTGCCACCAGCACAGCCTCTGGGGCCAACGTCCTGACTTTC. This gives the protein CATSTASGANVLTF. Filled out from reference TRBV15 and TRBJ2-6, the complete variable domain reads DAMVIQNPRYQVTQFGKPVTLSCSQTLNHNVMYWYQQKSSQAPKLLFHYYDKDFNNEADTPDNFQSRRPNTSFCFLDIRSPGLGDTAMYLCATSTASGANVLTFGAGSRLTVL.

The chain employs TRBV6-1 and TRBJ1-5; 8 bases map to TRBD1. The length of the CDR3 is 17 residues. The V gene's germline CDR1 is MNHNS and CDR2 SASEGT. The V gene end was trimmed by 1 base and the J gene end by 0 bases; junction bases not matched to a gene: 5. The CDR3 DNA sequence: TGTGCCAGCAGTGAAGTTGTGACAGGGGTTAGCAATCAGCCCCAGCATTTT. This encodes CASSEVVTGVSNQPQHF.

The chain couples TRBV12-5 to TRBJ2-7, with no clear D. The CDR3 extends over 17 amino acids. The germline V gene encodes CDR1 LGHNT and CDR2 FRNRAP. V was cut by 4 bases and J by 2 bases, with 21 bases left in between. Here the CDR3 reads CASGSDNPSRDPYEQYF. The CDR3 nucleotides read TGTGCTAGTGGTTCCGACAATCCATCCCGAGACCCCTACGAGCAGTACTTC.

This clone occurred once. This rearrangement joins TRBV7-3 to TRBJ2-1; D might be TRBD2 (6 bases). Germline assignment: CDR1 SGHTA and CDR2 FQGTGA. The V gene lost 5 bases and the J gene lost 8 bases, with 19 bases spanning the gap. The CDR3 covers 15 residues. The CDR3 loop is CASSPIGGGVYEQFF. CDR3 nucleotide sequence: TGTGCCAGCAGCCCGATCGGGGGAGGAGTCTATGAGCAGTTCTTC.

The V and J genes are TRBV7-9 and TRBJ1-2; TRBD1 matches at 10 bases. The CDR3 sequence is 14 residues long. With 5 bases clipped from V and 3 bases from J, the junction kept 3 bases outside the gene matches. Germline V gene data show CDR1 as SEHNR and CDR2 as FQNEAQ (reference sequence). CDR3 in DNA: TGTGCCAGCAGCCCCGGGACAGGGGACTATGGCTACACCTTC. Its translation is CASSPGTGDYGYTF.

About this clone: An end of the junction differs from the germline gene, which may be a read error. The V gene is TRBV11-3, the J gene TRBJ2-1; 13 nucleotides match TRBD2. The length of the CDR3 is 13 residues. In germline, CDR1 is SGHNT, CDR2 YENEEA. The CDR3 DNA reads as TGTGCCAGCAGCCAACGGACTAGCGGGAGTTTGGTCTTC. This sequence encodes CASSQRTSGSLVF.

V usage is TRBV15 and J usage is TRBJ1-5; 7 bases are a match to TRBD1. The CDR3 runs 14 residues. J was trimmed by 10 bases and V by 4 bases; bases with no gene match: 10. Germline V CDR1 and CDR2: LNHNV, YYDKDF (reference sequence). The CDR3 coding sequence is TGTGCCACCAGCACAAACAGGGGTCTAGGCCCCCAGCATTTT. Its protein is CATSTNRGLGPQHF. Looking up the rest from reference TRBV15 and TRBJ1-5 gives the full variable domain: DAMVIQNPRYQVTQFGKPVTLSCSQTLNHNVMYWYQQKSSQAPKLLFHYYDKDFNNEADTPDNFQSRRPNTSFCFLDIRSPGLGDTAMYLCATSTNRGLGPQHFGDGTRLSIL.

This clone was seen repeatedly, ten times or more. The V call is TRBV28, the J call TRBJ1-2; D is uncertain. This CDR3 has 15 residues. In germline, CDR1 is MDHEN, CDR2 SYDVKM. Trimming stripped 0 bases from V and 4 bases from J, with 12 bases between. DNA of the CDR3: TGTGCCAGCAGTTTATGCCCGGCCCAGTTCTATGGCTACACCTTC. Translation: CASSLCPAQFYGYTF.

This chain connects TRBV7-6 to TRBJ2-7, with 12 nucleotides matching TRBD1. The V gene end was trimmed by 4 bases and the J gene end by 7 bases; junction bases not matched to a gene: 5. This CDR3 comprises 14 residues. Germline loops: CDR1 SGHVS, CDR2 FNYEAQ. The CDR3 loop reads CASSSGQGAWEQYF. The CDR3 DNA is TGTGCCAGCAGCTCGGGACAGGGGGCGTGGGAGCAGTACTTC.

J is TRBJ1-2 and V is TRBV6-5, with D uncertain. Germline V lookup: CDR1 MNHEY, CDR2 SVGAGI. Trimming removed 3 bases at V and 2 bases at J, with 4 bases between. The CDR3 spans 12 residues. CDR3 sequence reads: CASSYSNYGYTF. CDR3 bases: TGTGCCAGCAGTTATAGCAACTATGGCTACACCTTC.

This clone was counted once. The V call is TRBV28, the J call TRBJ2-1, with 7 bases that match TRBD1. The CDR3 spans 14 residues. V lost 5 bases to trimming and J lost 0 bases; unmatched junction nucleotides: 1. The V gene's germline CDR1 is MDHEN and CDR2 SYDVKM. CDR3: CASSRTGSYNEQFF. The CDR3 DNA reads TGTGCCAGCAGTCGGACAGGCTCCTACAATGAGCAGTTCTTC.

CDR3 sequence reads: CSVETDGTGYGYTF. The CDR3 DNA reads as TGCAGCGTTGAAACAGATGGAACTGGCTATGGCTACACCTTC. This chain connects TRBV29-1 to TRBJ1-2; D is unclear. The CDR3 extends over 14 amino acids. The V gene lost 2 bases and the J gene lost 4 bases, with 14 bases spanning the gap. Germline V CDR1 and CDR2: SQVTM, ANQGSEA.

V is TRBV27 and J is TRBJ1-5, with 8 bases that match TRBD1. Germline CDR1 is MNHEY and CDR2 is SMNVEV (reference sequence). The CDR3 loop spans 18 amino acids. The trim removed 4 bases at V and 1 base at J, leaving 12 bases unmatched. Written as DNA, the CDR3 is TGTGCCAGCAGTTCCCGGTTCCAGGACAGGGTAAGCAATCAGCCCCAGCATTTT. Translated, it gives CASSSRFQDRVSNQPQHF.

CDR3 DNA sequence: TGTGCCAGCAGCTTAGAAGCCAGGGTGGGCACTGAAGCTTTCTTT. It specifies CASSLEARVGTEAFF. The chain uses TRBV7-8 and TRBJ1-1; tentative D call: TRBD1 (5 bases). V shed 1 base and J shed 4 bases, with 13 bases lying between them. The CDR3 has 15 amino acids. Germline V gene sequence: CDR1 SGHVS, CDR2 FQNEAQ. The full variable domain, in which reference TRBV7-8 and TRBJ1-1 provide the parts outside the CDR3, is GAGVSQSPRYKVAKRGQDVALRCDPISGHVSLFWYQQALGQGPEFLTYFQNEAQLDKSGLPSDRFFAERPEGSVSTLKIQRTQQEDSAVYLCASSLEARVGTEAFFGQGTRLTVV.